This passage covers 30 T cell receptor beta chains from one sample sequenced in a study of blood T cell repertoires in COVID-19. Some clones are missing from TCRdb's copy, which holds only in-frame ones; the method was immunoSEQ multiplex PCR. Found here are over 200,000 clones, 85% to 90% of them singletons; the top ten hold less than 3%. Material: peripheral blood. All receptors derive from a woman aged 55-70 years with acute or convalescent COVID-19.

The chain joins TRBV15 to TRBJ1-5; D perhaps matches TRBD1 (5 bases). The V gene's germline CDR1 is LNHNV and CDR2 YYDKDF (reference sequence). Deletions cut 0 bases from V and 4 bases from J, with 10 bases between. There are 15 residues in the CDR3. CDR3 coding DNA: TGTGCCACCAGCAGAGATCCCGGGGGAAATCAGCCCCAGCATTTT. Protein product: CATSRDPGGNQPQHF.

As DNA, the CDR3 is TGCAGTGCTACATCGCAGGGTCAGTTCTTC. This codes for CSATSQGQFF. The chain joins TRBV20-1 to TRBJ2-1; D may be TRBD1 (5 bases). The CDR3 contains 10 residues. The V and J ends lost 4 bases and 13 bases respectively, with 11 bases between them. CDR1 and CDR2 (germline): DFQATT, SNEGSKA (reference sequence).

The rearrangement joins TRBV27 to TRBJ2-7; 14 nucleotides line up with TRBD2. Germline CDR1 and CDR2: MNHEY and SMNVEV (reference sequence). The trim removed 2 bases at V and 6 bases at J, leaving 12 bases unmatched. CDR3 length equals 18 residues. CDR3 residues: CASSLRHLTSGRAVEQYF. CDR3 sequence (DNA): TGTGCCAGCAGTTTACGGCACTTGACTAGCGGGAGGGCCGTCGAGCAGTACTTC.

V usage is TRBV7-8 and J usage is TRBJ2-7; 8 bases agree with TRBD1. V was clipped by 5 bases and J by 2 bases; unmatched bases: 14. The CDR3 consists of 17 residues. Germline values: CDR1 SGHVS, CDR2 FQNEAQ. This CDR3 reads CASSPRPGTGIPYEQYF. CDR3 DNA sequence: TGTGCCAGCAGCCCCCGTCCCGGGACAGGTATTCCCTACGAGCAGTACTTC.

The CDR3 sequence: CAWNGGGNTEAFF. The DNA for the CDR3 is TGTGCCTGGAATGGGGGGGGGAACACTGAAGCTTTCTTT. The V call is TRBV30, the J call TRBJ1-1, with D perhaps TRBD1 (5 bases). The CDR3 covers 13 residues. Germline CDR1 and CDR2: GTSNPN and SVGIG (reference sequence). The ends were cut back, 4 bases at V and 1 base at J, with 10 bases in the middle. The whole variable domain, remainder taken from reference TRBV30 and TRBJ1-1, is SQTIHQWPATLVQPVGSPLSLECTVEGTSNPNLYWYRQAAGRGLQLLFYSVGIGQISSEVPQNLSASRPQDRQFILSSKKLLLSDSGFYLCAWNGGGNTEAFFGQGTRLTVV.

This chain links TRBV5-6 with TRBJ2-7; 8 nucleotides match TRBD2. The CDR3 spans 14 residues. The J segment lost 4 bases and the V segment lost 4 bases, leaving 7 bases of the junction unmatched. Germline CDR1 reads SGHDT; CDR2 reads YYEEEE. CDR3 residues: CASSPSGSRYEQYF. The CDR3 nucleotides are TGTGCCAGCAGCCCAAGCGGGAGCCGATACGAGCAGTACTTC. The variable domain in full, completed from reference TRBV5-6 and TRBJ2-7, reads DAGVTQSPTHLIKTRGQQVTLRCSPKSGHDTVSWYQQALGQGPQFIFQYYEEEERQRGNFPDRFSGHQFPNYSSELNVNALLLGDSALYLCASSPSGSRYEQYFGPGTRLTVT.

The V and J genes are TRBV6-2 or TRBV6-3 and TRBJ1-1; TRBD1 might be the D (6 bases). Germline V gene sequence: CDR1 MNHEY, CDR2 SVGEGT. This CDR3 spans 14 amino acids. V was trimmed by 4 bases and J by 2 bases, leaving 11 bases between them. CDR3 DNA sequence: TGTGCCAGCAGTTGGGCAGGGGCTAACACTGAAGCTTTCTTT. This sequence encodes CASSWAGANTEAFF.

This sequence joins TRBV14 and TRBJ1-6; D may be TRBD1 (6 bases). CDR3 length equals 16 residues. Germline CDR1 is SGHDN and CDR2 is FVKESK. Between the trimmed V and J ends, which lost 5 bases and 6 bases, there was a span of 17 bases. CDR3: CASSGTRQVLNSPLHF. For the CDR3, the DNA is TGTGCCAGCAGCGGAACTCGACAGGTCCTTAATTCACCCCTCCACTTT.

J is TRBJ1-5 and V is TRBV28; D is undetermined. Trimming shortened V by 4 bases and J by 6 bases, and 7 bases separated the two germline ends. Germline V CDR1 and CDR2: MDHEN, SYDVKM. This CDR3 spans 12 amino acids. CDR3 loop: CASSSSLQPQHF. As DNA, the CDR3 is TGTGCCAGCAGTTCCTCTCTTCAGCCCCAGCATTTT.

V is TRBV4-2 and J is TRBJ2-6; a possible D gene is TRBD2 (5 bases). Germline V gene data show CDR1 as LGHNA and CDR2 as YNFKEQ. CDR3 size: 18 residues. Between the trimmed V and J ends, which lost 0 bases and 4 bases, there was a span of 16 bases. CDR3 sequence reads: CASSQDPTSTSGANVLTF. Written as DNA, the CDR3 is TGTGCCAGCAGCCAAGATCCAACTAGTACTTCGGGGGCCAACGTCCTGACTTTC.

This clone was observed a single time. The rearrangement uses TRBV30 and TRBJ2-5; maybe TRBD2 (6 bases). The CDR3 contains 16 residues. Trimming removed 5 bases from V and 2 bases from J, with 21 bases in between. Per the germline V gene, CDR1 is GTSNPN and CDR2 is SVGIG (reference sequence). The CDR3 nucleotides read TGTGCCTGGGAGACTAGAGGTCGGGCAGGACAAGAGACCCAGTACTTC. Its protein is CAWETRGRAGQETQYF.

V is TRBV2 and J is TRBJ1-6, with 8 bases fitting TRBD1. Germline V CDR1 and CDR2: SNHLY, FYNNEI. CDR3 length: 15 amino acids. J gave up 7 bases and V 6 bases, and 8 bases lay outside the gene matches. The DNA for the CDR3 is TGTGCCAGCAGGCAGGGGGCCTTACGCAATTCACCCCTCCACTTT. It encodes CASRQGALRNSPLHF.

The table lists this clone with a few counts. The chain employs TRBV19 and TRBJ1-1; the match to TRBD1 covers 8 bases. This CDR3 contains 16 residues. Trimming took 6 bases from V and 0 from J; bases not matched to a gene: 9. Germline-derived CDR1 and CDR2 are LNHDA and SQIVND (reference sequence). The CDR3 loop is CASRPYRDRMNTEAFF. CDR3 DNA: TGTGCCAGTAGGCCGTACCGGGACAGGATGAACACTGAAGCTTTCTTT.

The gene calls are TRBV6-4 and TRBJ1-6; tentatively, D is TRBD1 (6 bases). Between the trimmed V and J ends, which lost 3 bases and 9 bases, there was a span of 12 bases. Per germline, CDR1 MRHNA and CDR2 SNTAGT. The CDR3 has 14 amino acids. DNA of the CDR3: TGTGCCAGCAGTGAAGGGGGATGGAGTTCACCCCTCCACTTT. Translating it yields CASSEGGWSSPLHF.

J is TRBJ2-7 and V is TRBV18; possibly TRBD2 for D (7 bases). CDR1 is KGHSH, CDR2 LQKENI, per germline. Trimming left V 2 bases short and J 7 bases short, with 12 bases between. This CDR3 has 13 amino acids. The CDR3: CASSPYEGGEQYF. As DNA, the CDR3 is TGTGCCAGCTCACCATACGAGGGGGGGGAGCAGTACTTC.

The J gene is TRBJ1-3, the V gene TRBV9; no firm D call. V was clipped by 0 bases and J by 2 bases, with 9 bases between them. Germline CDR1 reads SGDLS; CDR2 reads YYNGEE. The CDR3 runs 15 residues. CDR3 protein: CASSVEPGTGNTIYF. The CDR3, as DNA: TGTGCCAGCAGCGTAGAGCCGGGTACTGGAAACACCATATATTTT. The full variable domain, with the rest looked up from reference TRBV9 and TRBJ1-3, is DSGVTQTPKHLITATGQRVTLRCSPRSGDLSVYWYQQSLDQGLQFLIQYYNGEERAKGNILERFSAQQFPDLHSELNLSSLELGDSALYFCASSVEPGTGNTIYFGEGSWLTVV.

This clone was recorded once. The chain joins TRBV5-8 to TRBJ2-7, with D possibly being TRBD2 (5 bases). CDR1 is SGHTS and CDR2 is YDEGEE in the germline V gene. The V end was cut by 0 bases, the J end by 7 bases, with 14 bases between. The CDR3 extends over 14 amino acids. The CDR3 reads CASSLGPGIREQYF. The CDR3 DNA reads TGTGCCAGCAGCTTGGGGCCCGGGATCCGGGAGCAGTACTTC.

The gene calls are TRBV9 and TRBJ1-1; perhaps TRBD1 as D (6 bases). This CDR3 has 13 amino acids. The germline V gene encodes CDR1 SGDLS and CDR2 YYNGEE. The V end was cut by 4 bases, the J end by 7 bases, with 14 bases between. The CDR3: CASSRPGVREAFF. CDR3 nucleotide sequence: TGTGCCAGCAGCCGTCCAGGGGTCCGTGAAGCTTTCTTT.

This sequence joins TRBV28 and TRBJ2-7; 10 bases agree with TRBD1. After removal of 8 bases from V and 2 bases from J, the junction contained 6 bases not matched to a gene. The CDR3 totals 14 residues. Per germline, CDR1 MDHEN and CDR2 SYDVKM. The CDR3 DNA follows: TGTGCCAGCGGTCCGGGACAGGGGACCTACGAGCAGTACTTC. Its translation: CASGPGQGTYEQYF.

The chain uses TRBV14 and TRBJ2-1; D might be TRBD2 (5 bases). The CDR3 loop spans 13 amino acids. Germline-derived CDR1 and CDR2 are SGHDN and FVKESK. Trimming stripped 4 bases from V and 12 bases from J, with 16 bases between. This CDR3 reads CASSPAAGALQFF. The CDR3 coding sequence is TGTGCCAGCAGCCCGGCGGCGGGCGCCCTGCAGTTCTTC.

The rearrangement joins TRBV10-3 to TRBJ1-1, with 7 bases aligning to TRBD1. This CDR3 comprises 15 residues. V was clipped by 0 bases and J by 6 bases; unmatched bases: 7. Germline-derived CDR1 and CDR2 are ENHRY and SYGVKD. CDR3 DNA: TGTGCCATCAGTGAGTCGCAAAAGGGGACAGCTGAAGCTTTCTTT. As protein: CAISESQKGTAEAFF.

V gene TRBV20-1 combines with J gene TRBJ2-4, with TRBD2 matching over 7 bases. Germline lookup yields CDR1 DFQATT and CDR2 SNEGSKA (reference sequence). The CDR3 runs to 16 residues. Trimming cost V 3 bases and J 0 bases; bases outside gene matches: 8. This CDR3 reads CSASKIAGLAKNIQYF. As DNA, the CDR3 is TGCAGTGCTAGTAAGATAGCGGGCCTAGCCAAAAACATTCAGTACTTC.

In its sample, this clone was seen a few times. The J gene is TRBJ1-3, the V gene TRBV6-1; D unresolved. Trimming shortened V by 1 base and J by 0 bases, and 7 bases separated the two germline ends. Per the germline V gene, CDR1 is MNHNS and CDR2 is SASEGT. CDR3 size: 15 residues. The CDR3 reads CASSEEWSSGNTIYF. Written as DNA, the CDR3 is TGTGCCAGCAGTGAAGAGTGGAGCTCTGGAAACACCATATATTTT.

The chain couples TRBV7-8 to TRBJ1-1, with D hard to call. Trimming took off 11 bases at V and 0 bases at J, with 10 bases between the two ends. The CDR3 runs to 12 residues. Germline-derived CDR1 and CDR2 are SGHVS and FQNEAQ. The chain's CDR3 is CASRPLNTEAFF. The CDR3 nucleotides read TGTGCCTCCAGGCCGTTGAACACTGAAGCTTTCTTT.

This clone has a handful of counts. The CDR3 DNA follows: TGTGCCAGCAGCCCCGAGAGGCCGTCTGAAAAGCAGTACTTC. Translating gives CASSPERPSEKQYF. The chain carries TRBV7-9 and TRBJ2-7; D gene unclear. This CDR3 is 14 amino acids long. The germline V and J ends were trimmed by 5 bases and 8 bases, with 19 bases remaining between them. Germline CDR1 and CDR2: SEHNR and FQNEAQ (reference sequence).

This chain uses TRBV5-4 with TRBJ2-3; tentatively, D is TRBD2 (5 bases). Trimming stripped 4 bases from V and 0 bases from J, with 9 bases between. This CDR3 is 14 amino acids long. Germline values: CDR1 SGHNT, CDR2 YYREEE (reference sequence). CDR3 nucleotides: TGTGCCAGCAGCCGGGAAGCTAGCACAGATACGCAGTATTTT. Residues: CASSREASTDTQYF. The full variable domain, completed using reference TRBV5-4 and TRBJ2-3, is ETGVTQSPTHLIKTRGQQVTLRCSSQSGHNTVSWYQQALGQGPQFIFQYYREEENGRGNFPPRFSGLQFPNYSSELNVNALELDDSALYLCASSREASTDTQYFGPGTRLTVL.

The chain combines TRBV30 with TRBJ1-6; 10 bases map to TRBD1. The CDR3 contains 15 residues. Germline V gene sequence: CDR1 GTSNPN, CDR2 SVGIG (reference sequence). V shed 6 bases and J 7 bases; nucleotides not matched to a gene: 9. DNA of the CDR3: TGTGCCTGCTTCATGACAGGGGGCGCGAATTCACCCCTCCACTTT. As protein: CACFMTGGANSPLHF.

The chain combines TRBV7-8 with TRBJ2-1; 7 positions agree with TRBD2. This CDR3 spans 14 amino acids. Germline V gene data show CDR1 as SGHVS and CDR2 as FQNEAQ. V lost 3 bases and J lost 7; bases outside the gene matches: 6. CDR3 coding DNA: TGTGCCAGCAGCTTCTCTCTAGCGGAAAATGAGCAGTTCTTC. It encodes CASSFSLAENEQFF.

In the case of this clone: The DNA is left out, because the CDR3 cannot be placed on it with certainty; the CDR3 is given as TCRdb lists it. The chain employs TRBV2 and TRBJ2-5; TRBD1, the table's D call, was not compared with the DNA. A total of 15 residues make up the CDR3, ends included. Germline values: CDR1 SNHLY, CDR2 FYNNEI. This CDR3 is CASILGQGLFETQYF.

V gene TRBV18 combines with J gene TRBJ1-1; tentative D call: TRBD1 (6 bases). The germline CDR1 and CDR2 sequences are KGHSH and LQKENI. Trimming cost V 1 base and J 10 bases, with 19 bases left between them. CDR3 length: 15 amino acids. The chain's CDR3 is CASSPQWDKSSVAFF. DNA of the CDR3: TGTGCCAGCTCACCACAGTGGGACAAGAGTTCAGTAGCTTTCTTT.